This section outlines one T cell receptor beta chain sequence together with its context. Its antigen is not identified. The data belong to a study of shared clonotypes between healthy human individuals. General study results and limits: Depth of sequencing was expected to influence donor clonotype sharing. Clonotypes which were not shared had lower generation probabilities than clonotypes that all four donors shared.

Data came from immunoSEQ multiplex PCR; TCRdb stores just in-frame clones and leaves some out. The top ten clones hold approximately 0.3% of a sample with some 580,000 clones, roughly 98% of them seen once. Per the germline V gene, CDR1 is SGHKS and CDR2 is YYEKEE (reference sequence). V shed 4 bases, J shed 6 bases, and the junction held 5 bases outside the gene matches. The CDR3 has 13 residues. Terminally differentiated effector memory CD45RA+ cells were left out of the naive CD8 fraction, which was CD45RO-negative and positively selected for CCR7. Nashville, Tennessee was home to all donors, who were Caucasian adults.

Source material: naive CD8+ T cells sorted from blood. The sequence was obtained from a man aged 25 to 45 in good health. The V and J genes are TRBV5-5 and TRBJ1-1; 8 bases fit TRBD1. The CDR3, as DNA: TGTGCCAGCAGCAGCGACAGGGGTCCTGAAGCTTTCTTT. It codes for CASSSDRGPEAFF.